The next 14 T cell receptor beta chains were all read from a single sample in a study of blood T cell repertoires in COVID-19. Using immunoSEQ multiplex PCR, the repertoire was profiled, and TCRdb retains in-frame clones only, with some absent. The data show about 330,000 clones, more than 70% seen once. Input material: PBMCs or T cells enriched from blood (not recorded which). Receptors originate from a woman aged 25 to 39 who had recovered from COVID-19.

V and J are TRBV28 and TRBJ1-6; the D gene is possibly TRBD1 (5 bases). Germline loops: CDR1 MDHEN, CDR2 SYDVKM. Trimming left V 5 bases short and J 3 bases short, with 14 bases between. The CDR3 totals 16 residues. The CDR3 nucleotides read TGTGCCAGCAGTCCAGTTGACAGCAACTATAATTCACCCCTCCACTTT. Its translation: CASSPVDSNYNSPLHF.

The chain joins TRBV27 to TRBJ1-5; TRBD1 might be the D (6 bases). Trimming shortened V by 6 bases and J by 6 bases, and 18 bases separated the two germline ends. The CDR3 consists of 15 residues. The germline V gene has CDR1 MNHEY and CDR2 SMNVEV (reference sequence). CDR3: CASSLSGDRSQPQHF. CDR3 DNA sequence: TGTGCCAGCAGCCTGTCAGGGGATAGGAGTCAGCCCCAGCATTTT.

The CDR3, as DNA: TGTGCCAGCAGTCCTTGGACAACTTATAGCAATCAGCCCCAGCATTTT. Its protein is CASSPWTTYSNQPQHF. This chain connects TRBV28 to TRBJ1-5; TRBD1 might be the D (5 bases). The CDR3 is 16 amino acids. Per germline, CDR1 MDHEN and CDR2 SYDVKM. Deletions cut 5 bases from V and 0 bases from J, with 14 bases between.

The chain couples TRBV15 to TRBJ2-5; D gene ambiguous. Trimming removed 0 bases at V and 1 base at J, with 6 bases between. In germline, CDR1 is LNHNV, CDR2 YYDKDF (reference sequence). This CDR3 contains 14 residues. The CDR3 bases are TGTGCCACCAGCAGAGATAGAGCCCAAGAGACCCAGTACTTC. It codes for CATSRDRAQETQYF.

The V and J genes are TRBV27 and TRBJ2-3; 10 bases match TRBD1. There are 16 residues in the CDR3. Trimming removed 2 bases from V and 5 bases from J; junction bases left unmatched: 7. Germline V gene data show CDR1 as MNHEY and CDR2 as SMNVEV (reference sequence). The CDR3 reads CASSLGGQGGRDTQYF. The CDR3 DNA sequence: TGTGCCAGCAGTTTAGGAGGACAGGGGGGGAGAGATACGCAGTATTTT.

The chain uses TRBV7-2 and TRBJ1-5; unclear D gene. In germline, CDR1 is SGHTA, CDR2 FQGNSA. The length of the CDR3 is 16 residues. The germline V and J ends were trimmed by 1 base and 2 bases, with 12 bases remaining between them. This chain's CDR3 is CASSLVSGDGNQPQHF. The CDR3 DNA reads TGTGCCAGCAGCTTAGTTTCGGGAGATGGCAATCAGCCCCAGCATTTT.

The chain recombines TRBV23-1 with TRBJ1-5; TRBD1 is a possible D gene (5 bases). TRBV23-1 belongs to the ORF category, with a function that is uncertain. V gave up 2 bases and J gave up 0 bases, with 11 bases separating them. The CDR3 has 16 amino acids. This chain's CDR3 is CASSQQKDSSNQPQHF. CDR3 DNA sequence: TGCGCCAGCAGTCAACAGAAAGACAGTAGCAATCAGCCCCAGCATTTT.

The rearrangement joins TRBV5-4 to TRBJ1-3; TRBD1 might be the D (5 bases). The CDR3 has 16 residues. The V gene's germline CDR1 is SGHNT and CDR2 YYREEE (reference sequence). V was pared by 2 bases and J by 0 bases, with 12 bases between. As DNA, the CDR3 is TGTGCCAGCAGCTTTGGCGGGGGAAGCTCTGGAAACACCATATATTTT. Its protein product is CASSFGGGSSGNTIYF.

This chain connects TRBV6-5 to TRBJ1-2; D is possibly TRBD1 (6 bases). Trimming removed 6 bases from V and 6 bases from J, with 20 bases in between. The germline gives CDR1 MNHEY, CDR2 SVGAGI. The CDR3 sequence is 15 residues long. The DNA for the CDR3 is TGTGCCAGCAGGCCGAGCTACAGGGACGGAAATGGCTACACCTTC. Amino acids: CASRPSYRDGNGYTF.

The V and J genes are TRBV14 and TRBJ2-7, with 9 nucleotides matching TRBD1. From germline, CDR1 is SGHDN and CDR2 FVKESK. J lost 5 bases, V lost 4 bases, and 9 bases had no gene match. The CDR3 consists of 15 residues. CDR3 in DNA: TGTGCCAGCAGCCCCTACCGGGACAGGGTCAACGAGCAGTACTTC. Amino acid sequence: CASSPYRDRVNEQYF.

The rearrangement uses TRBV7-3 and TRBJ2-6, with a possible D match to TRBD1 (6 bases). The V and J ends lost 2 bases and 0 bases respectively, with 20 bases between them. The CDR3 is 20 amino acids. The germline V gene encodes CDR1 SGHTA and CDR2 FQGTGA. The chain's CDR3 is CASSLLSLRTVLSGANVLTF. The CDR3 bases are TGTGCCAGCAGCTTATTGTCACTTCGGACAGTACTCTCTGGGGCCAACGTCCTGACTTTC.

The V gene is TRBV28, the J gene TRBJ1-3, with a tentative D call TRBD1 (5 bases). This CDR3 region has 14 residues. V was clipped by 6 bases and J by 2 bases, with 11 bases between them. Per germline, CDR1 MDHEN and CDR2 SYDVKM. DNA for the CDR3: TGTGCCAGCAGCCCTGACAGAACTGGAAACACCATATATTTT. Its translation is CASSPDRTGNTIYF.

J is TRBJ2-5 and V is TRBV30; D remains unclear. V gave up 0 bases and J gave up 5 bases, with 10 bases separating them. Germline values: CDR1 GTSNPN, CDR2 SVGIG (reference sequence). This CDR3 has 13 amino acids. CDR3 DNA sequence: TGTGCCTGGAGTGTCGGTCGGGTCGAGACCCAGTACTTC. It encodes CAWSVGRVETQYF.

The chain combines TRBV2 with TRBJ1-3, with D possibly matching TRBD1 (5 bases). The CDR3 spans 16 residues. Germline CDR1 reads SNHLY; CDR2 reads FYNNEI. V shed 6 bases and J shed 0 bases, with 15 bases lying between them. In nucleotides, the CDR3 is TGTGCCAGCAGCCTTAATACAGGTGTCTCTGGAAACACCATATATTTT. Encoded protein: CASSLNTGVSGNTIYF.